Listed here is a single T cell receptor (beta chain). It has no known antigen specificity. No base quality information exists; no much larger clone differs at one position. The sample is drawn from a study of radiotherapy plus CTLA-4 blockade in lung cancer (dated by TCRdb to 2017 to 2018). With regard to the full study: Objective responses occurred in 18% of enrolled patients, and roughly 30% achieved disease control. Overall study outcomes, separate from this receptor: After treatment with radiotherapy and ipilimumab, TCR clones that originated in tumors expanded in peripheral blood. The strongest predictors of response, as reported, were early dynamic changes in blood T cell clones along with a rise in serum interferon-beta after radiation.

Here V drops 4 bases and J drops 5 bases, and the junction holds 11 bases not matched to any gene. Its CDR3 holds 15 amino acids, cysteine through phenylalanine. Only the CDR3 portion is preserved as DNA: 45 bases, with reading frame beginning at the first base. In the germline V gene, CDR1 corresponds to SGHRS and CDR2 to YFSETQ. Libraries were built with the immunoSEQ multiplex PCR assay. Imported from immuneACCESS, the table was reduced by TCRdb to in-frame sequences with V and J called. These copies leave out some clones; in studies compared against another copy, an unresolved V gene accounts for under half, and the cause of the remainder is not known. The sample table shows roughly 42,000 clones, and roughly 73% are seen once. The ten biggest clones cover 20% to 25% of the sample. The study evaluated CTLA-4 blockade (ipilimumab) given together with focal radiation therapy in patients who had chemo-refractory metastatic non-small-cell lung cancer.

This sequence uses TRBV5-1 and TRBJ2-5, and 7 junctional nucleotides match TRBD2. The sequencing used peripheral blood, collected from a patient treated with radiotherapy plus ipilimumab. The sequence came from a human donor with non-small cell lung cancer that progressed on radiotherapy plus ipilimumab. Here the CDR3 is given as CASSLLGGDTETQYF. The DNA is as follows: TGCGCCAGCAGCCTACTGGGGGGGGATACTGAGACCCAGTACTTC.